The following is a TCR beta chain sequence with its context. The antigen remains undetermined. Relative to the germline gene, one junction end is altered; a read error may explain this. The data originate from a study of tumor-infiltrating lymphocytes in primary liver carcinoma. Study findings and constraints: Compared with blood, tumor repertoires held significantly more in their top 250 clones. Tumor-adjacent and tumor-blood pairs shared less of their repertoires than tumor region pairs shared.

The investigators made TCR beta cDNA from about 500 ng total RNA, using a constant-region primer. Researchers made the TCR beta libraries by running three nested multiplex PCR rounds with slightly modified ARM-PCR. The two initial PCR rounds, around 11 cycles each, used TRBV1-TRBV30 forward and C-beta reverse primers. MiXCR was run by TCRdb on the multiplex PCR reads, yielding one entry per CDR3 protein. The table shows approximately 330,000 distinct CDR3 sequences, with almost 65% occurring only once. In germline, CDR1 is MGHRA, CDR2 YSYEKL. The CDR3 has 16 amino acids. Out of unsorted whole blood came the blood RNA, and germline DNA was extracted as well.

This receptor was obtained from a man aged 40-49 years with primary liver carcinoma and hepatitis B virus infection. Sequencing was performed on peripheral blood. The chain links TRBV4-1 to TRBJ1-2; 10 nucleotides match TRBD1. The CDR3 here is CAGSQEGQGTVYGYTF. DNA for the CDR3: TGCGCCGGCAGCCAGGAGGGACAGGGGACTGTCTATGGCTACACCTTC.